This record covers a single TCR beta chain. Antigen unknown. The record originates from a study of shared clonotypes between healthy human individuals. Findings and caveats of the study: Depth was large, yet rarefaction showed that sorted-subset sequencing was incomplete. Naive CD4 clonotype sharing across several donors was around 5.5%. The generation probabilities recorded for non-shared clonotypes fell below those of clonotypes shared by all four donors. Naive subsets generally had larger estimated richness than memory subsets.

Sequencing used immunoSEQ multiplex PCR; TCRdb keeps in-frame clones, though not all of them. The repertoire has 2 million to 3 million clones, 93% of them found once; the top ten carry 0.36%. Germline lookup yields CDR1 LNHNV and CDR2 YYDKDF (reference sequence). The length of the CDR3 is 15 residues. Trimming cost V 1 base and J 12 bases; bases outside gene matches: 8. This clonotype was sampled from a young man in good health. Some clones in this sample may be carry-over from other donors' samples. J is TRBJ2-1 and V is TRBV15; 11 bases align to TRBD2. The sequenced material came from naive CD4+ T cells from PBMCs. The subset denotes: CD45RA+ positively selected. This CDR3 is CATSRGLAGSGGQFF. CDR3 bases: TGTGCCACCAGCAGAGGACTAGCGGGATCCGGTGGGCAGTTCTTC.